The clone carrying this TCR beta chain was counted many times. The antigen remains unidentified. Unique molecular identifiers were incorporated into the prepared TCRbeta library. TCRdb reprocessed the PCR reads via MiXCR and lists one record per CDR3 protein. The sample records 150,000 to 200,000 distinct CDR3 sequences, about 6% being singletons. CDR1 is LGHDT and CDR2 is YNNKEL in the germline V gene (reference sequence). V shed 1 base and J 3 bases; nucleotides not matched to a gene: 7. This CDR3 is built from 16 residues. These data are taken from a study of T-cell reconstitution after alpha-beta-depleted transplantation in children. Study findings and constraints: About two months after transplant, alpha-beta T cells reportedly came from several hundred expanded graft clones. Recipient T cells and thymic progenitors that survived were the source of the high TCRbeta diversity seen at day 60 in some patients. At one year after transplant, newly produced T cells mostly accounted for T-cell counts and diversity.

V usage is TRBV3-1 and J usage is TRBJ2-7; 9 nucleotides line up with TRBD2. The clonotype comes from a girl under three years old with combined immunodeficiency, due to receive a stem cell transplant. Specimen: PBMCs, collected before TCRalphabeta/CD19-depleted stem cell transplant. The CDR3 DNA reads TGTGCCAGCAGCCAAGGGACTAGCGACCAGAACTACGAGCAGTACTTC. This sequence encodes CASSQGTSDQNYEQYF.